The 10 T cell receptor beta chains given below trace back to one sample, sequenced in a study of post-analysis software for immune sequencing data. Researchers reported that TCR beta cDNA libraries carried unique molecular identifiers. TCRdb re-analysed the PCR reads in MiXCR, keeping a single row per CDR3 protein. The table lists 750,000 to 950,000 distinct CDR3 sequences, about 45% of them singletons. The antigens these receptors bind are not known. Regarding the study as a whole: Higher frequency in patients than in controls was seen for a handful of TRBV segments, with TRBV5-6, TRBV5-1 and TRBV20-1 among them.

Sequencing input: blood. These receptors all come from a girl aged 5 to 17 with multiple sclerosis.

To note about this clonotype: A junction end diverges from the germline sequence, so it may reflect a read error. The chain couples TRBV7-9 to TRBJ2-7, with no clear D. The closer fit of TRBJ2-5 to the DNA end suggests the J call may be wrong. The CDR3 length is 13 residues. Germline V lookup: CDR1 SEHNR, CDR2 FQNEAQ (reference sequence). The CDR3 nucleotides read TGTGCTAGCAGCTCGGACCGCCGGGAGACCCAGTACTTC. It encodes CASSSDRRETQYF.

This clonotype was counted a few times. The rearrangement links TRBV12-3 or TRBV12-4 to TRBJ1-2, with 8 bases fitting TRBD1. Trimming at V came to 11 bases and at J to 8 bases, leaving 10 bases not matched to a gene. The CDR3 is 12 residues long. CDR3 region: CALVQGDGGYTF. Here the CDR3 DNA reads TGTGCCCTTGTACAGGGGGATGGCGGCTACACCTTC.

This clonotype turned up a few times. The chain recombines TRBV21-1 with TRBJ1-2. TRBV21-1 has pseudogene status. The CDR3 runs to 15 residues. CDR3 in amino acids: CASGVRETRDYGYTF. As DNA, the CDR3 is TGTGCCAGCGGGGTCAGAGAGACCCGTGACTATGGCTACACCTTC.

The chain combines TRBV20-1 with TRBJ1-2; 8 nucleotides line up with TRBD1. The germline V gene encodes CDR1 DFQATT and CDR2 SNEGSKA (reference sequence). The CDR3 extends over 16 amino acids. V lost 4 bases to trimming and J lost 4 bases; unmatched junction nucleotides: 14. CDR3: CSAMSGTGSLSYGYTF. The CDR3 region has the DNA TGCAGTGCTATGTCCGGGACAGGATCACTTAGCTATGGCTACACCTTC.

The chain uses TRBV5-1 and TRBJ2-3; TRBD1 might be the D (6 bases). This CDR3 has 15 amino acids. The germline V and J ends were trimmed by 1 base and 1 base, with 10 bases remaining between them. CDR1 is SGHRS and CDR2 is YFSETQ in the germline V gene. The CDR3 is CASSLTRGGTDTQYF. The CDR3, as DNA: TGCGCCAGCAGCTTGACCAGGGGCGGCACAGATACGCAGTATTTT.

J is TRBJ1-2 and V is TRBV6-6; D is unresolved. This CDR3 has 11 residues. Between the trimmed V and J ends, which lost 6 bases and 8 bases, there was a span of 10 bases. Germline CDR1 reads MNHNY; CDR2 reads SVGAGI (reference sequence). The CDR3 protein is CASSPAGGYTF. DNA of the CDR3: TGTGCCAGCAGCCCCGCGGGAGGCTACACCTTC.

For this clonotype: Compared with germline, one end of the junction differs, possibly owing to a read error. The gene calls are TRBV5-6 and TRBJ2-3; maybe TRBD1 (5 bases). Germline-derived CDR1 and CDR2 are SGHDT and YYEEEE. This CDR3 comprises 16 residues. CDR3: CASSSITVGATDMQYF. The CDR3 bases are TGTGCCAGCAGCTCTATAACGGTAGGGGCCACAGATATGCAGTATTTT.

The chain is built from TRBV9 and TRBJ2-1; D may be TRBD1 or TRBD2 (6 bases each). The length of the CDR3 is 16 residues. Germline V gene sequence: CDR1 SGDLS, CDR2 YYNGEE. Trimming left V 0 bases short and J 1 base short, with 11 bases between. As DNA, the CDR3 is TGTGCCAGCAGCGTAGAGGGGGGCGCGTCCTACAATGAGCAGTTCTTC. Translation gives CASSVEGGASYNEQFF.

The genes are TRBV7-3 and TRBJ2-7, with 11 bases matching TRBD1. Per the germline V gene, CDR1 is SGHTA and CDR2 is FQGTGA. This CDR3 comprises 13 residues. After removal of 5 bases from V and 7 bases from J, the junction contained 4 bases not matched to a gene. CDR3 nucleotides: TGTGCCAGCAGCCCGGGACAGGGGGTTGAGCAGTACTTC. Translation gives CASSPGQGVEQYF. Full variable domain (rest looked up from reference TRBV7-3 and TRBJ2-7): GAGVSQTPSNKVTEKGKYVELRCDPISGHTALYWYRQSLGQGPEFLIYFQGTGAADDSGLPNDRFFAVRPEGSVSTLKIQRTERGDSAVYLCASSPGQGVEQYFGPGTRLTVT.

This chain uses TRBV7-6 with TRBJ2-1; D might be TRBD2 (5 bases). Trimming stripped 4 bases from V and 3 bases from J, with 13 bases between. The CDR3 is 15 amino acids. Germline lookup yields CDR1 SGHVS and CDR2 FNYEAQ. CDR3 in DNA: TGTGCCAGCAGCTCGATAGCGACTGGCTACAATGAGCAGTTCTTC. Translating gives CASSSIATGYNEQFF. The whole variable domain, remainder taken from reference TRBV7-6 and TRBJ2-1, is GAGVSQSPRYKVTKRGQDVALRCDPISGHVSLYWYRQALGQGPEFLTYFNYEAQQDKSGLPNDRFSAERPEGSISTLTIQRTEQRDSAMYRCASSSIATGYNEQFFGPGTRLTVL.